Below are 6 T cell receptor beta chains sequenced from a single sample in a study of radiotherapy plus CTLA-4 blockade in lung cancer. Here immunoSEQ multiplex PCR was the method, and the copy in TCRdb shows in-frame clones only, minus some. Of 90,000 to 100,000 clones in the sample, around 83% are singletons; the top ten hold over 20%. Specimen: peripheral blood, collected from a patient treated with radiotherapy plus ipilimumab. Receptors were obtained from a human donor with non-small cell lung cancer that progressed on radiotherapy plus ipilimumab.

The V and J genes are TRBV19 and TRBJ2-7; D unresolved. Per germline, CDR1 LNHDA and CDR2 SQIVND (reference sequence). The V end was cut by 5 bases, the J end by 3 bases, with 11 bases between. This CDR3 spans 13 amino acids. The CDR3 loop is CASSLSDDYEQYF. The CDR3 region has the DNA TGTGCCAGTAGTCTTTCCGACGACTACGAGCAGTACTTC.

This chain joins TRBV28 and TRBJ2-3, with a tentative D call TRBD2 (5 bases). V shed 5 bases and J shed 0 bases, with 15 bases lying between them. CDR3 size: 16 residues. CDR1 is MDHEN, CDR2 SYDVKM, per germline. CDR3 nucleotides: TGTGCCAGCAGTCCTACCAGCCGGGGTAGCACAGATACGCAGTATTTT. Translated: CASSPTSRGSTDTQYF.

The chain combines TRBV5-4 with TRBJ2-3; D might be TRBD1 (7 bases). Germline V gives CDR1 SGHNT, CDR2 YYREEE (reference sequence). This CDR3 is built from 16 residues. Between the trimmed V and J ends, which lost 5 bases and 3 bases, there was a span of 19 bases. CDR3 sequence reads: CASSHPGGPRTDTQYF. The CDR3 coding sequence is TGTGCCAGCAGTCACCCAGGGGGGCCTCGAACAGATACGCAGTATTTT. Variable domain in full (rest from reference TRBV5-4 and TRBJ2-3): ETGVTQSPTHLIKTRGQQVTLRCSSQSGHNTVSWYQQALGQGPQFIFQYYREEENGRGNFPPRFSGLQFPNYSSELNVNALELDDSALYLCASSHPGGPRTDTQYFGPGTRLTVL.

The V and J genes are TRBV2 and TRBJ1-1; 8 nucleotides align to TRBD1. V lost 9 bases and J lost 0; bases outside the gene matches: 6. The CDR3 runs 14 residues. Germline-derived CDR1 and CDR2 are SNHLY and FYNNEI. CDR3 in DNA: TGTGCCAGAGGGGACAGGACCATGAACACTGAAGCTTTCTTT. Translated, it gives CARGDRTMNTEAFF.

About this clone: Within the sample, other DNA sequences also encode this same CDR3. The chain couples TRBV6-5 to TRBJ1-2; D is uncertain. Germline assignment: CDR1 MNHEY and CDR2 SVGAGI. Trimming took 6 bases from V and 4 from J, leaving 12 bases between them. This CDR3 has 13 residues. The CDR3 here is CASSPGQVYGYTF. The CDR3 coding sequence is TGTGCCAGCAGCCCCGGGCAGGTCTATGGCTACACCTTC.

The chain has TRBV7-9 and TRBJ2-7; D perhaps matches TRBD1 (6 bases). Between the trimmed V and J ends, which lost 2 bases and 5 bases, there was a span of 16 bases. Germline assignment: CDR1 SEHNR and CDR2 FQNEAQ (reference sequence). The CDR3 has 15 residues. The DNA for the CDR3 is TGTGCCAGCAGCTTACACTTCGGACAGTCCCACGAGCAGTACTTC. Protein: CASSLHFGQSHEQYF.